This T cell receptor (beta chain) was sequenced during a study of T cell responses to AZD1222 COVID-19 vaccine. The protocol was immunoSEQ multiplex PCR, while the TCRdb copy is restricted to in-frame clones and leaves out a portion. The sample consists of around 130,000 clones, about 90% of them appearing once. Study-wide points: With two AZD1222 doses given, Spike-specific TCR breadth and depth both rose. Only 5 to 7 AZD1222 recipients were seropositive at baseline. Spike as a whole was targeted by vaccine-associated CD4 TCRs, dominant at 160-218 and 743-854.

To note about this clone: Its antigen is undetermined.

V lost 2 bases to trimming and J lost 4 bases, with 10 bases between them. The CDR3 spans 14 residues. CDR1 LGHNA and CDR2 YSLEER come from the germline V gene. The chain carries TRBV4-3 and TRBJ2-3; TRBD1 is a possible D gene (5 bases). The input for sequencing was peripheral blood, taken on day 0 of AZD1222 vaccination. The clonotype comes from an adult in good health. The CDR3 nucleotides read TGCGCCAGCAGCCAAACCTGGGGCCCAGATACGCAGTATTTT. Its protein is CASSQTWGPDTQYF.